These T cell receptor beta chains were read from a single sample in a study of Graves' ophthalmopathy and Graves' hyperthyroidism. TCRdb re-called the multiplex PCR reads through MiXCR, storing one row per CDR3 protein. The sample includes 650,000 to 900,000 distinct CDR3 sequences, roughly two fifths of them seen just once. Input material: peripheral blood. Receptors originate from an adult man with Graves' ophthalmopathy. Each CDR3 is given with its conserved first and last residue. Fields, in order: D gene, V gene, clone size, J gene, CDR3 DNA, CDR3 protein. The D gene is left open where the match is weak. The size entry is marked missing in some rows and otherwise reads once, few, many or a size class.

D gene: -
V gene: TRBV15
clone size: many
J gene: TRBJ1-1
CDR3 DNA: TGTGCCACCATATCGGCGTGGGATGGAACGGACACTGAAGCTTTCTTT
CDR3 protein: CATISAWDGTDTEAFF

D gene: -
V gene: TRBV7-9
clone size: -
J gene: TRBJ2-7
CDR3 DNA: TGTGCCAGCAGCTTAAAGGACAGACCCGATGGAGAGCAGTACTTC
CDR3 protein: CASSLKDRPDGEQYF

D gene: TRBD1
V gene: TRBV10-3
clone size: -
J gene: TRBJ2-5
CDR3 DNA: TGTGCCATCAGTGACCCGACAGGGATGGAGACCCAGTACTTC
CDR3 protein: CAISDPTGMETQYF

D gene: -
V gene: TRBV2
clone size: few
J gene: TRBJ1-2
CDR3 DNA: TGTGCCAGCAGTTACGGGGTGGGGGGCTACACCTTC
CDR3 protein: CASSYGVGGYTF

D gene: TRBD1
V gene: TRBV12-3/TRBV12-4
clone size: many
J gene: TRBJ1-6
CDR3 DNA: TGTGCCAGCAAGGGACAGGGAGGTTCACCCCTCCACTTT
CDR3 protein: CASKGQGGSPLHF

D gene: TRBD1
V gene: TRBV7-3
clone size: -
J gene: TRBJ1-6
CDR3 DNA: TGTGCCAGCAGCCATGGACAGGGCTATTCACCCCTCCACTTT
CDR3 protein: CASSHGQGYSPLHF

D gene: -
V gene: TRBV7-9
clone size: many
J gene: TRBJ1-1
CDR3 DNA: TGTGCCAGCAGCCCCTTCACAACAGGGCACACTGAAGCTTTCTTT
CDR3 protein: CASSPFTTGHTEAFF

D gene: -
V gene: TRBV20-1
clone size: few
J gene: TRBJ1-1
CDR3 DNA: TGCAGTGCTAGAGTGGGGGGGAGTGGCACTGAAGCTTTCTTT
CDR3 protein: CSARVGGSGTEAFF

D gene: -
V gene: TRBV7-9
clone size: few
J gene: TRBJ1-5
CDR3 DNA: TGTGCCAGCAGCCAGGCCGGTGGTCAGCCCCAGCATTTT
CDR3 protein: CASSQAGGQPQHF

D gene: TRBD1
V gene: TRBV11-2
clone size: -
J gene: TRBJ1-2
CDR3 DNA: TGTGCCAGCAGGGAAGGAGGGGGCCCGCGGAGCCAACCCCAAATCTATGGCTACACCTTC
CDR3 protein: CASREGGGPRSQPQIYGYTF

D gene: -
V gene: TRBV19
clone size: many
J gene: TRBJ1-1
CDR3 DNA: TGTGCCAGTAGACAGGGTAGTATTGAAGCTTTCTTT
CDR3 protein: CASRQGSIEAFF

D gene: -
V gene: TRBV20-1
clone size: few
J gene: TRBJ1-1
CDR3 DNA: TGCAGTGCCAACACAGGGATCACTGAAGCTTTCTTT
CDR3 protein: CSANTGITEAFF

D gene: -
V gene: TRBV25-1
clone size: -
J gene: TRBJ2-7
CDR3 DNA: TGTGCCAGCTCACCGACGGACTCGAGGGAGCAGTACTTC
CDR3 protein: CASSPTDSREQYF

D gene: TRBD1
V gene: TRBV24-1
clone size: few
J gene: TRBJ1-5
CDR3 DNA: TGTGCCAGCAGAGGACGACAGGGGAATCAGCCCCAGCATTTT
CDR3 protein: CASRGRQGNQPQHF

D gene: -
V gene: TRBV15
clone size: many
J gene: TRBJ1-4
CDR3 DNA: TGTGCCACCAGCAGATCATTCAAGGGGCGCTCGAATGAAAAACTGTTTTTT
CDR3 protein: CATSRSFKGRSNEKLFF

D gene: -
V gene: TRBV20-1
clone size: once
J gene: TRBJ1-6
CDR3 DNA: TGCAGTGCTAGAGGAGCGGGGTCGAATAATTCACCCCTCCACTTT
CDR3 protein: CSARGAGSNNSPLHF

D gene: TRBD1
V gene: TRBV7-2
clone size: -
J gene: TRBJ2-7
CDR3 DNA: TGTGCCAGCAGCTTAGTTAGCGGACAGGGGGCTGACGAGCAGTACTTC
CDR3 protein: CASSLVSGQGADEQYF

D gene: -
V gene: TRBV10-3
clone size: -
J gene: TRBJ1-1
CDR3 DNA: TGTGCCATCAGTGAACTCTCGAACACTGAAGCTTTCTTT
CDR3 protein: CAISELSNTEAFF

D gene: -
V gene: TRBV29-1
clone size: many
J gene: TRBJ1-3
CDR3 DNA: TGCAGCGTTGAAATCGGAGGGTCGAACACCATATATTTT
CDR3 protein: CSVEIGGSNTIYF

D gene: -
V gene: TRBV6-6
clone size: few
J gene: TRBJ1-2
CDR3 DNA: TGTGCCAGCAGTTACGGCAGGGAATGGGACTATGGCTACACCTTC
CDR3 protein: CASSYGREWDYGYTF

D gene: -
V gene: TRBV9
clone size: few
J gene: TRBJ2-7
CDR3 DNA: TGTGCCAGCAGCCCCAGAGTAGTCGAGGGAGATTTATACGAGCAGTACTTC
CDR3 protein: CASSPRVVEGDLYEQYF

D gene: TRBD1
V gene: TRBV11-2
clone size: many
J gene: TRBJ1-6
CDR3 DNA: TGTGCCAGCAGCTTATTGGACAGGGCTTCACCCCTCCACTTT
CDR3 protein: CASSLLDRASPLHF

D gene: TRBD1
V gene: TRBV19
clone size: -
J gene: TRBJ1-1
CDR3 DNA: TGTGCCAGTACCCCGGGACAGAAGAACACTGAAGCTTTCTTT
CDR3 protein: CASTPGQKNTEAFF

D gene: -
V gene: TRBV28
clone size: -
J gene: TRBJ1-1
CDR3 DNA: TGTGCCAGCCGGGACAACGAAGCTTTCTTT
CDR3 protein: CASRDNEAFF

D gene: -
V gene: TRBV11-2
clone size: many
J gene: TRBJ2-7
CDR3 DNA: TGTGCCAGCAGCTTCCCCTCCGGGCGCGAGCAGTACTTC
CDR3 protein: CASSFPSGREQYF

D gene: -
V gene: TRBV7-9
clone size: many
J gene: TRBJ1-2
CDR3 DNA: TGTGCCAGCAGCTTAGGGCAGTATACTGGCTACACCTTC
CDR3 protein: CASSLGQYTGYTF

D gene: -
V gene: TRBV20-1
clone size: -
J gene: TRBJ2-5
CDR3 DNA: TGCAGTACTGGGGCGGGGACTGCCACCCTACTCGAAGAGACCCAGTACTTC
CDR3 protein: CSTGAGTATLLEETQYF

D gene: -
V gene: TRBV10-3
clone size: few
J gene: TRBJ1-1
CDR3 DNA: TGTGCCAGCAGTGGAGGGGCGGACACTGAAGCTTTCTTT
CDR3 protein: CASSGGADTEAFF

D gene: -
V gene: TRBV10-3
clone size: -
J gene: TRBJ2-2
CDR3 DNA: TGTGCCAGTTCCTTGGTATCTAGCACCGGGGAGCTGTTTTTT
CDR3 protein: CASSLVSSTGELFF

D gene: TRBD2
V gene: TRBV10-3
clone size: few
J gene: TRBJ2-3
CDR3 DNA: TGTGCCATCAGCCTATTAAGCGGGGGAATCACAGATACGCAGTATTTT
CDR3 protein: CAISLLSGGITDTQYF

D gene: -
V gene: TRBV12-3/TRBV12-4
clone size: -
J gene: TRBJ2-5
CDR3 DNA: TGTGCCAGCAGTCTCATCCTAAAGGAGACCCAGTACTTC
CDR3 protein: CASSLILKETQYF

D gene: -
V gene: TRBV20-1
clone size: few
J gene: TRBJ1-5
CDR3 DNA: TGCAGTGCTAAACAGGGTCGGTATAGCAATCAGCCCCAGCATTTT
CDR3 protein: CSAKQGRYSNQPQHF

D gene: -
V gene: TRBV24-1
clone size: -
J gene: TRBJ1-5
CDR3 DNA: TGTGCCAGCAGTTGGGCCCCGGGAAATCAGCCCCAGCATTTT
CDR3 protein: CASSWAPGNQPQHF

D gene: -
V gene: TRBV7-3
clone size: many
J gene: TRBJ2-5
CDR3 DNA: TGTGCCAGCAGCTTATCGACTAAGGAGACCCAGTACTTC
CDR3 protein: CASSLSTKETQYF

D gene: -
V gene: TRBV29-1
clone size: many
J gene: TRBJ1-1
CDR3 DNA: TGCAGCGTTAGACAGGCCCTGGGCACTGAAGCTTTCTTT
CDR3 protein: CSVRQALGTEAFF

D gene: -
V gene: TRBV12-3/TRBV12-4
clone size: few
J gene: TRBJ1-1
CDR3 DNA: TGTGCCAGCAGTTTAGACCCCAAACAGGTACTTCAAGCTTTCTTT
CDR3 protein: CASSLDPKQVLQAFF

D gene: -
V gene: TRBV19
clone size: few
J gene: TRBJ1-5
CDR3 DNA: TGTGCCACAATTCACGACAAGAATAGCAATCAGCCCCAGCATTTT
CDR3 protein: CATIHDKNSNQPQHF

D gene: -
V gene: TRBV5-4
clone size: -
J gene: TRBJ1-1
CDR3 DNA: TGTGCCAGCAGCTTTAATCGAAAACTGAACACTGAAGCTTTCTTT
CDR3 protein: CASSFNRKLNTEAFF

D gene: -
V gene: TRBV20-1
clone size: many
J gene: TRBJ2-5
CDR3 DNA: TGCAGTGCTAGTGGTCGGGAGACCCAGTACTTC
CDR3 protein: CSASGRETQYF

D gene: TRBD1
V gene: TRBV29-1
clone size: -
J gene: TRBJ1-1
CDR3 DNA: TGCAGCGTTGAAGATAGGAGGACTACAGGGGGGACTGAAGCCTTCTTT
CDR3 protein: CSVEDRRTTGGTEAFF

D gene: -
V gene: TRBV7-9
clone size: -
J gene: TRBJ2-6
CDR3 DNA: TGTGCCAGCAGTTTATGGCCCCGACCCGCCTCTGGGGCCAACGTCCTGACTTTC
CDR3 protein: CASSLWPRPASGANVLTF